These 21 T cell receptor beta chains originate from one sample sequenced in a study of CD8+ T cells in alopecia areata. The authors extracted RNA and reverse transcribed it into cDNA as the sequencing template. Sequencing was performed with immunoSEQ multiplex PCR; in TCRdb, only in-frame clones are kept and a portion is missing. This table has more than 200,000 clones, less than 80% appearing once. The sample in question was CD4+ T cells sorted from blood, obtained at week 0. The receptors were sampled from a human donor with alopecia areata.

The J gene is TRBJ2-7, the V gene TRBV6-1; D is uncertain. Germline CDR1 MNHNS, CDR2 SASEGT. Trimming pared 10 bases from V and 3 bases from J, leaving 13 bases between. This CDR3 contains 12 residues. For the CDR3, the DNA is TGTGCCACCTCGACATTATTCTACGAGCAGTACTTC. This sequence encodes CATSTLFYEQYF.

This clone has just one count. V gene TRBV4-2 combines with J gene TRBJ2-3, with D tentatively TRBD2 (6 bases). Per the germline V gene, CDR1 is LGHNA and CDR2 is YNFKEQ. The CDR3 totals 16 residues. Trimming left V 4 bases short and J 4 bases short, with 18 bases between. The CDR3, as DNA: TGTGCCAGCAGCCCGAGCCCGGGGGTGGTGGCAGATACGCAGTATTTT. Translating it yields CASSPSPGVVADTQYF.

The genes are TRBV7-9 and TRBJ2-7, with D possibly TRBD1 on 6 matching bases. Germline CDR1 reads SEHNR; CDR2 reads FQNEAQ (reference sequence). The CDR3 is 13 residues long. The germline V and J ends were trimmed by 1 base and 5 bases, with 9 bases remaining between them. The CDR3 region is CASSLGTEDEQYF. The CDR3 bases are TGTGCCAGCAGCTTAGGGACAGAAGACGAGCAGTACTTC.

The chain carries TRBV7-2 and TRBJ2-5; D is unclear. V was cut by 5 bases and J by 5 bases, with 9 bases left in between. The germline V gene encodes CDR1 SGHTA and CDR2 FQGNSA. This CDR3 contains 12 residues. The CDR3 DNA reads TGTGCCAGCAGCCAAATGAGGGAGACCCAGTACTTC. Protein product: CASSQMRETQYF.

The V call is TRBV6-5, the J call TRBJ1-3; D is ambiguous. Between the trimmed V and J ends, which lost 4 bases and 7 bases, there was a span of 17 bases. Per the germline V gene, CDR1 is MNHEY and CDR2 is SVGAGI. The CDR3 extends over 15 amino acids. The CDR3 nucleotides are TGTGCCAGCAGTTCCGACGGATTTTTAGGGAACACCATATATTTT. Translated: CASSSDGFLGNTIYF.

This CDR3 is CASSPRQGATGELFF. CDR3 in DNA: TGCGCCAGCAGCCCCAGACAGGGGGCGACCGGGGAGCTGTTTTTT. This sequence joins TRBV5-1 and TRBJ2-2; TRBD1 agrees at 10 bases. Germline CDR1 is SGHRS and CDR2 is YFSETQ. With V trimmed by 4 bases and J by 5 bases, 5 bases remained unmatched. The CDR3 is 15 residues long.

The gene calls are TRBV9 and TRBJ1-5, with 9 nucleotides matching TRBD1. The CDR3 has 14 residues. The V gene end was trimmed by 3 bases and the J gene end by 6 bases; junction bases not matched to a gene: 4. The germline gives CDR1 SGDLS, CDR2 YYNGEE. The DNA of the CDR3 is TGTGCCAGCAGCGGAACAGGGGGCGGTCAGCCCCAGCATTTT. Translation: CASSGTGGGQPQHF.

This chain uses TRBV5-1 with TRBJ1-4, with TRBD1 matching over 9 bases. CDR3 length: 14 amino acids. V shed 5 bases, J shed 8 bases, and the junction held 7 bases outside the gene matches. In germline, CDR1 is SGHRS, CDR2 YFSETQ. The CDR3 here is CASSPGQGYEKLFF. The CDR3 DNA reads TGCGCCAGCAGTCCGGGACAGGGTTACGAAAAACTGTTTTTT.

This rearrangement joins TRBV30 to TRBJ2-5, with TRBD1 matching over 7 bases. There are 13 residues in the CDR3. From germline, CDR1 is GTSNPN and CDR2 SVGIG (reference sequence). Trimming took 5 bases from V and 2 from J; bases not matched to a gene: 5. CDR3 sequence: CAWAPGQQETQYF. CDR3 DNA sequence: TGTGCCTGGGCCCCGGGACAGCAAGAGACCCAGTACTTC.

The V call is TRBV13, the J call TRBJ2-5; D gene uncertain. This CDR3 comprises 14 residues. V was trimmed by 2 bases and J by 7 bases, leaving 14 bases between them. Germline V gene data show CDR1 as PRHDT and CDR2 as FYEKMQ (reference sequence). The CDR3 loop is CASSLRRDEGTQYF. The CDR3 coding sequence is TGTGCCAGCAGCTTACGCCGTGATGAAGGGACCCAGTACTTC.

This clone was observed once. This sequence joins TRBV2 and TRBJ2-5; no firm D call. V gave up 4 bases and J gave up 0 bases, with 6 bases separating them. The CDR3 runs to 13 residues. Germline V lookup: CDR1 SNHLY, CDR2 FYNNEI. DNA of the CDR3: TGTGCCAGCAGTGGGGCCCACCAAGAGACCCAGTACTTC. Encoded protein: CASSGAHQETQYF.

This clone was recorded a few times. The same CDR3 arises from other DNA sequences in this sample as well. CDR3 protein: CSVDRGYGYTF. The DNA of the CDR3 is TGCAGCGTGGACAGGGGCTATGGCTACACCTTC. This chain uses TRBV29-1 with TRBJ1-2, with 9 nucleotides matching TRBD1. CDR1 is SQVTM and CDR2 is ANQGSEA in the germline V gene. This CDR3 comprises 11 residues. Trimming removed 6 bases from V and 4 bases from J; junction bases left unmatched: 0. The full variable domain, completed using reference TRBV29-1 and TRBJ1-2, is SAVISQKPSRDICQRGTSLTIQCQVDSQVTMMFWYRQQPGQSLTLIATANQGSEATYESGFVIDKFPISRPNLTFSTLTVSNMSPEDSSIYLCSVDRGYGYTFGSGTRLTVV.

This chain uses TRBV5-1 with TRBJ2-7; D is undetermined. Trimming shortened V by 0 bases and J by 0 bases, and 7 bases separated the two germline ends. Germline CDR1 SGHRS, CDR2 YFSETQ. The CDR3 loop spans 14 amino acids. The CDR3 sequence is CASSLVGNSYEQYF. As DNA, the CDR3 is TGCGCCAGCAGCTTGGTGGGCAACTCCTACGAGCAGTACTTC.

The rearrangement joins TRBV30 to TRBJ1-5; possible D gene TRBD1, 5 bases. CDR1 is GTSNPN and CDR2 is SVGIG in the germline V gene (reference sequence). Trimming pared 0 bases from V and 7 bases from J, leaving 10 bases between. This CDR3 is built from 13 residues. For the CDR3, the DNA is TGTGCCTGGAGTGTACCAGGGACGCAGCCCCAGCATTTT. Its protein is CAWSVPGTQPQHF.

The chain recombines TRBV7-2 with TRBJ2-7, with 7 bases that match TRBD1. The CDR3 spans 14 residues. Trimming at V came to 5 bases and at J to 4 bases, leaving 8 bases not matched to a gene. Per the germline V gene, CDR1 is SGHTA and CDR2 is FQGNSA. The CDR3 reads CASSARQGNYEQYF. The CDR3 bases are TGTGCCAGCAGCGCCCGACAGGGTAATTACGAGCAGTACTTC.

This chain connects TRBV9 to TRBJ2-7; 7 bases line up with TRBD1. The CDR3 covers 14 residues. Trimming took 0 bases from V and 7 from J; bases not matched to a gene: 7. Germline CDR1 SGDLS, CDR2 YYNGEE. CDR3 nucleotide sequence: TGTGCCAGCAGCGTAGGGAACAGGGGTGGAGAGCAGTACTTC. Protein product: CASSVGNRGGEQYF.

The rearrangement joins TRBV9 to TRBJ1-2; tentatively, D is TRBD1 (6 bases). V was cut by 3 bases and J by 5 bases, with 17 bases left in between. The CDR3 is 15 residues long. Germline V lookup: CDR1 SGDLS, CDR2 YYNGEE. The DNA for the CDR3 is TGTGCCAGCAGCGCCAACCCAGGGGTGCGTTATGGCTACACCTTC. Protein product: CASSANPGVRYGYTF.

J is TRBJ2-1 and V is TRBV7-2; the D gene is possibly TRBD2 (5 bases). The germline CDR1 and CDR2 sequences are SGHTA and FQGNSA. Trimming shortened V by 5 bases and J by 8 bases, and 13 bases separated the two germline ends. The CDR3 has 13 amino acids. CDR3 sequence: CASSPPRRDEQFF. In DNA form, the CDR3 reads TGTGCCAGCAGCCCCCCGAGGCGGGATGAGCAGTTCTTC.

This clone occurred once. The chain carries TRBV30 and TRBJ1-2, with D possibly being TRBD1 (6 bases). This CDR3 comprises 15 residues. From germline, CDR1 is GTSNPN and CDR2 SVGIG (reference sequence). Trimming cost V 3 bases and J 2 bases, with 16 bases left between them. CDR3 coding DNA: TGTGCCTGGAGCCCCGGGACACCGACGAACTATGGCTACACCTTC. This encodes CAWSPGTPTNYGYTF.

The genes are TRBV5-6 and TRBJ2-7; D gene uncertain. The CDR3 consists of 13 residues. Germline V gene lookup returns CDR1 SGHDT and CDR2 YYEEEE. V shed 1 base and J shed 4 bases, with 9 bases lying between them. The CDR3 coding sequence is TGTGCCAGCAGCTTGCGCAGGTTTTACGAGCAGTACTTC. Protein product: CASSLRRFYEQYF.

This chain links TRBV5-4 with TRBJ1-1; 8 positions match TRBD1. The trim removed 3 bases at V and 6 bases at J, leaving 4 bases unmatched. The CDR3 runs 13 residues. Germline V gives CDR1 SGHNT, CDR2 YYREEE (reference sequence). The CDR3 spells CASSSTGASEAFF. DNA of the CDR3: TGTGCCAGCAGCTCGACAGGGGCTTCTGAAGCTTTCTTT.